This is a list of T cell receptor beta chains from one sample in a study of blood T cell repertoires in COVID-19. TCRdb's copy holds only in-frame clones and misses some; the assay was immunoSEQ multiplex PCR. The sample holds about 240,000 clones, roughly 82% seen once. The source material was peripheral blood. The receptor set was obtained from a man aged 80 or over with acute or convalescent COVID-19. Each CDR3 is given with its conserved first and last residue. A D gene is named only where the DNA matches it firmly. Not all rows give a size; the values are once, few, many and, for expanded clones, a class.

v_gene,d_gene,j_gene,abundance,CDR3nt,CDR3aa
TRBV6-6,TRBD1,TRBJ1-5,.,TGTGCCAGCAGTACCGTCGGACAGGGTGACCAGCCCCAGCATTTT,CASSTVGQGDQPQHF
TRBV2,.,TRBJ1-5,.,TGTGCCAGCAGCCCGGAGGGGTATCAGCCCCAGCATTTT,CASSPEGYQPQHF
TRBV28,.,TRBJ2-5,.,TGTGCCAGCAGTTTCATCGGGAAAGAGACCCAGTACTTC,CASSFIGKETQYF
TRBV10-1,.,TRBJ2-1,.,TGCGCCAGCAGTCAGGAATTAGAGCAGTTCTTC,CASSQELEQFF
TRBV2,.,TRBJ1-5,.,TGTGCCAGCAGTGAAGACTCACAGGACAATCAGCCCCAGCATTTT,CASSEDSQDNQPQHF
TRBV5-1,.,TRBJ1-1,.,TGCGCCAGCGCCAGGGCAGGGCCGAACACTGAAGCTTTCTTT,CASARAGPNTEAFF
TRBV5-1,TRBD2,TRBJ2-7,.,TGCGCCAGCAGCAGTACTAGCGGGGTCTACGAGCAGTACTTC,CASSSTSGVYEQYF
TRBV6-6,TRBD1,TRBJ1-3,.,TGTGCCAGCAGGCCGGCAGAAGGGGGCAGGCGAAACACCATATATTTT,CASRPAEGGRRNTIYF
TRBV11-2,.,TRBJ1-6,.,TGTGCCAGCAGACCAAGGGAAAGTCGGACAGTTTCACCCCTCCACTTT,CASRPRESRTVSPLHF
TRBV28,.,TRBJ2-7,.,TGTGCCAGCGAGTCTTCCTACGAGCAGTACTTC,CASESSYEQYF
TRBV6-5,.,TRBJ1-2,.,TGTGCCAGCAGTTACGGGGGGGACTCTAACTATGGCTACACCTTC,CASSYGGDSNYGYTF
TRBV5-1,.,TRBJ1-5,few,TGCGCCAGCAGCTTGGAGCCAGGGAGCAATCAGCCCCAGCATTTT,CASSLEPGSNQPQHF